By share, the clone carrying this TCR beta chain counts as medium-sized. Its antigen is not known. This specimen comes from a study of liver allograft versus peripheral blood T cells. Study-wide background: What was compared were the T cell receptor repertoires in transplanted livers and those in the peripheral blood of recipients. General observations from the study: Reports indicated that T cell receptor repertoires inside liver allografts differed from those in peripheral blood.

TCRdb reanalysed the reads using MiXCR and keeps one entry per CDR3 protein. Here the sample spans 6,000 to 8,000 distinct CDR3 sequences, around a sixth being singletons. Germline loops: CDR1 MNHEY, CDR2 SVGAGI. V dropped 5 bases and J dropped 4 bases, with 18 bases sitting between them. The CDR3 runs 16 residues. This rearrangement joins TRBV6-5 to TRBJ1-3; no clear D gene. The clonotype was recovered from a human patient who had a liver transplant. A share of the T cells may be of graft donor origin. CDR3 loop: CASSTRAENLGNTIYF. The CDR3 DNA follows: TGTGCCAGCAGTACGAGGGCGGAGAACTTGGGAAACACCATATATTTT.